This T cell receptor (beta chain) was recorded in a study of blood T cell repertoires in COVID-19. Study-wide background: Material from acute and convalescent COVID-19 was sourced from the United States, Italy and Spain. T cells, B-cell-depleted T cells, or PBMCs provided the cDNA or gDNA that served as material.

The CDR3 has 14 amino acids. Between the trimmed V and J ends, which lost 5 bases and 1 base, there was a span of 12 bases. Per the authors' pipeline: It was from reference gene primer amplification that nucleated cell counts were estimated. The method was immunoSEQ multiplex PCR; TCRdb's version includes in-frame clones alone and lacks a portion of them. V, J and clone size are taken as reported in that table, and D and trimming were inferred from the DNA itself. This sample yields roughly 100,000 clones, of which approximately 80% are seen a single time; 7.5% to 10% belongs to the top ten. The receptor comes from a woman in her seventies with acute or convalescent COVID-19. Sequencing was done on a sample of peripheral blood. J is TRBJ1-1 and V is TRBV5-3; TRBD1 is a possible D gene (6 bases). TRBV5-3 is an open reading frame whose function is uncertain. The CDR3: CARSVTGSNTEAFF. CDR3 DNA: TGTGCCAGAAGTGTAACAGGGTCGAACACTGAAGCTTTCTTT.